Each of the 18 T cell receptor beta chains below was sequenced from the same sample in a study of immune evolution from preneoplasia to lung adenocarcinoma. TCRdb's copy holds only in-frame clones and misses some; the assay was immunoSEQ multiplex PCR. The profile covers approximately 26,000 clones, with around 70% appearing a single time and under 7% taken by the ten largest. Sample: FFPE invasive lung adenocarcinoma tissue. Receptor source: a person aged 55 to 75 with invasive lung adenocarcinoma. Some clones in this sample may be carry-over from other donors' samples.

This clone was picked up a small number of times. The J gene is TRBJ2-3, the V gene TRBV11-2, with unresolved D. The length of the CDR3 is 13 residues. Deletions cut 2 bases from V and 11 bases from J, with 14 bases between. The germline V gene encodes CDR1 SGHAT and CDR2 FQNNGV. The CDR3 protein is CASSLNSPTEQYF. CDR3 nucleotide sequence: TGTGCCAGCAGCTTAAACAGCCCCACGGAGCAGTATTTT. Combining the CDR3 with reference TRBV11-2 and TRBJ2-3 gives the whole variable domain EAGVAQSPRYKIIEKRQSVAFWCNPISGHATLYWYQQILGQGPKLLIQFQNNGVVDDSQLPKDRFSAERLKGVDSTLKIQPAKLEDSAVYLCASSLNSPTEQYFGPGTRLTVL.

The genes are TRBV11-3 and TRBJ2-2, with D unclear. CDR3 length equals 11 residues. V lost 2 bases and J lost 5, with 0 bases in between. Per the germline V gene, CDR1 is SGHNT and CDR2 is YENEEA. The CDR3 DNA reads as TGTGCCAGCAGCTTAACCGGGGAGCTGTTTTTT. Translated: CASSLTGELFF.

This chain uses TRBV6-1 with TRBJ2-7, with D possibly TRBD2 on 6 matching bases. Deletions cut 0 bases from V and 2 bases from J, with 8 bases between. Germline-derived CDR1 and CDR2 are MNHNS and SASEGT. The CDR3 runs to 14 residues. The DNA of the CDR3 is TGTGCCAGCAGTGAAGCGGGGGAGGCCTACGAGCAGTACTTC. As protein: CASSEAGEAYEQYF.

The V call is TRBV13, the J call TRBJ1-1; D remains unclear. Germline values: CDR1 PRHDT, CDR2 FYEKMQ (reference sequence). Between the trimmed V and J ends, which lost 3 bases and 2 bases, there was a span of 4 bases. The CDR3 runs to 12 residues. Here the CDR3 DNA reads TGTGCCAGCAGCTTCAAAAACACTGAAGCTTTCTTT. Amino acid sequence: CASSFKNTEAFF.

The chain links TRBV4-2 to TRBJ1-4; 10 nucleotides align to TRBD1. Unmatched junction bases numbered 19, after V lost 10 bases and J lost 8 bases. Germline V gene lookup returns CDR1 LGHNA and CDR2 YNFKEQ. CDR3 length: 17 amino acids. The CDR3 reads CATSAGTGALKGEKLFF. CDR3 DNA sequence: TGTGCCACCTCAGCGGGGACAGGGGCTCTCAAGGGGGAAAAACTGTTTTTT.

This sequence joins TRBV7-2 and TRBJ1-2, with TRBD1 matching over 7 bases. The junction had 8 bases not matched to a gene; V was cut back by 5 bases and J by 2 bases. Per germline, CDR1 SGHTA and CDR2 FQGNSA. The CDR3 loop spans 15 amino acids. The CDR3 coding sequence is TGTGCCAGCAGCCCTACGGCAGGGGGAAACTATGGCTACACCTTC. It specifies CASSPTAGGNYGYTF.

The V gene is TRBV30, the J gene TRBJ2-1; D gene ambiguous. The CDR3 sequence is 13 residues long. The germline V and J ends were trimmed by 4 bases and 10 bases, with 17 bases remaining between them. Germline CDR1 GTSNPN, CDR2 SVGIG (reference sequence). The CDR3 nucleotides read TGTGCCTGGACTCTACTCTATAACGGGGAGCAGTTCTTC. Translation: CAWTLLYNGEQFF.

The V gene is TRBV7-2, the J gene TRBJ1-2, with 7 bases matching TRBD1. Germline CDR1 reads SGHTA; CDR2 reads FQGNSA. J was trimmed by 4 bases and V by 1 base; bases with no gene match: 6. This CDR3 region has 15 residues. CDR3 coding DNA: TGTGCCAGCAGCTTAGACCCTGGGACAGTCTATGGCTACACCTTC. Residues: CASSLDPGTVYGYTF.

There are a few counts of this clone. The rearrangement links TRBV2 to TRBJ2-3; maybe TRBD1 (6 bases). CDR1 SNHLY and CDR2 FYNNEI come from the germline V gene. The CDR3 sequence is 11 residues long. Trimming left V 7 bases short and J 10 bases short, with 12 bases between. CDR3 sequence: CASTQTGPQYF. CDR3 sequence (DNA): TGTGCCAGCACCCAGACAGGTCCGCAGTATTTT. The whole variable domain, remainder taken from reference TRBV2 and TRBJ2-3, is EPEVTQTPSHQVTQMGQEVILRCVPISNHLYFYWYRQILGQKVEFLVSFYNNEISEKSEIFDDQFSVERPDGSNFTLKIRSTKLEDSAMYFCASTQTGPQYFGPGTRLTVL.

With regard to this clone: Other DNA sequences in this sample translate to the same CDR3. The V call is TRBV5-1, the J call TRBJ2-1; D remains ambiguous. From germline, CDR1 is SGHRS and CDR2 YFSETQ. The CDR3 extends over 13 amino acids. V lost 0 bases, J lost 5 bases, and 6 bases lay in between. DNA for the CDR3: TGCGCCAGCAGCTTGGTCCCGGACAATGAGCAGTTCTTC. Translation: CASSLVPDNEQFF.

This sequence joins TRBV25-1 and TRBJ2-4, with D maybe TRBD2 (5 bases). Germline V gives CDR1 MGHDK, CDR2 SYGVNS. V was cut by 3 bases and J by 3 bases, with 15 bases left in between. The CDR3 runs 16 residues. The CDR3 loop is CASSDARVGSKNIQYF. DNA of the CDR3: TGTGCCAGCAGTGATGCGAGGGTAGGGAGCAAAAACATTCAGTACTTC.

By share, this clone ranks as medium-sized. The chain uses TRBV5-1 and TRBJ2-2; D not certain. Deletions cut 2 bases from V and 2 bases from J, with 10 bases between. Germline V gene lookup returns CDR1 SGHRS and CDR2 YFSETQ. The CDR3 totals 15 residues. The CDR3 nucleotides read TGCGCCAGCAGCTTTTTGACTTCTAACACCGGGGAGCTGTTTTTT. Translating it yields CASSFLTSNTGELFF.

This chain uses TRBV7-2 with TRBJ1-1, with no clear D. CDR3 length: 13 amino acids. The V end lost 5 bases, the J end lost 8 bases, and 15 bases lay between the germline ends. Germline CDR1 SGHTA, CDR2 FQGNSA. The CDR3 DNA reads TGTGCCAGCAGCCCATCCACTCGGAGGGAAGCTTTCTTT. The encoded protein is CASSPSTRREAFF.

The gene calls are TRBV9 and TRBJ2-1; possibly TRBD1 or TRBD2 for D (6 bases each). Germline V gives CDR1 SGDLS, CDR2 YYNGEE. The V gene lost 0 bases and the J gene lost 5 bases, with 18 bases spanning the gap. The CDR3 runs 17 residues. CDR3 protein: CASSVGSRGGTHNEQFF. The DNA of the CDR3 is TGTGCCAGCAGCGTAGGCAGCCGGGGCGGGACACACAATGAGCAGTTCTTC.

This chain uses TRBV4-1 with TRBJ2-4, with D possibly TRBD2 on 6 matching bases. Germline CDR1 reads MGHRA; CDR2 reads YSYEKL. V lost 0 bases, J lost 12 bases, and 18 bases lay in between. The CDR3 totals 15 residues. Here the CDR3 reads CASSQEEKWRGNQYF. The CDR3 DNA sequence: TGCGCCAGCAGCCAAGAAGAGAAGTGGAGGGGCAATCAGTACTTC.

The chain combines TRBV4-1 with TRBJ1-2; D unresolved. This CDR3 is 15 amino acids long. Trimming pared 4 bases from V and 3 bases from J, leaving 15 bases between. Germline CDR1 reads MGHRA; CDR2 reads YSYEKL. As DNA, the CDR3 is TGCGCCAGCAGCCGATTAGCAAGGGAAGACTATGGCTACACCTTC. Translation: CASSRLAREDYGYTF.

The rearrangement joins TRBV27 to TRBJ2-7; D remains unclear. The CDR3 has 13 residues. V lost 7 bases and J lost 0, with 10 bases in between. Germline CDR1 is MNHEY and CDR2 is SMNVEV (reference sequence). This CDR3 is CASMELASYEQYF. The CDR3 DNA sequence: TGTGCCAGCATGGAGTTGGCCTCCTACGAGCAGTACTTC.

The V call is TRBV16, the J call TRBJ2-3; 8 bases are a match to TRBD1. CDR3 length: 14 amino acids. V lost 8 bases and J lost 3; bases outside the gene matches: 7. Germline-derived CDR1 and CDR2 are KGHSY and FQNENV. The CDR3 DNA is TGTGCCAGCTCCCAGGGGGCGAGGACAGATACGCAGTATTTT. Its translation: CASSQGARTDTQYF.